This T cell receptor beta chain was identified in a study of control samples from healthy donors and cancer patients. Some clones are missing from TCRdb's copy, which holds only in-frame ones; the method was immunoSEQ multiplex PCR. In the table there are 200,000 to 250,000 clones, around 94% of which are singletons. CDR3 length: 14 residues. CDR1 and CDR2 (germline): ENHRY, SYGVKD. V lost 2 bases and J 2 bases, leaving 9 bases between the germline ends. This clonotype originated in a man between 50 and 59 years old in good health. The chain has TRBV10-3 and TRBJ2-5, with D uncertain. Material: blood. The CDR3 DNA reads as TGTGCCATCAGTGAGGGGCTAGAGCAAGAGACCCAGTACTTC. It translates to CAISEGLEQETQYF.